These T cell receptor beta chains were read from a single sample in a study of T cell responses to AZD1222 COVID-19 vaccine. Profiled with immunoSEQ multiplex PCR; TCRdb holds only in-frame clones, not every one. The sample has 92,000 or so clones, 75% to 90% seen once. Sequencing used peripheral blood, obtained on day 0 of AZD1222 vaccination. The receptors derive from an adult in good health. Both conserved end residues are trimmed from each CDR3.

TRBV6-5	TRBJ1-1	ASKRTGMNTEAF
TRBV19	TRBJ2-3	ASRQRGTDTQY
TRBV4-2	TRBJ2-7	ASSQAGGREHYEQY
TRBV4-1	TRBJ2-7	ASSQVPGQGPYEQY
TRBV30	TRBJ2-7	AWSGNREY
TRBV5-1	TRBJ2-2	ASSTRGRGRADGELF
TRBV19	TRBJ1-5	ASRKAGNSNQPQH
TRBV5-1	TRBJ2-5	AGSLEETQY
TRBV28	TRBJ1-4	ASSSQGTEKLF
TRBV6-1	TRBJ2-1	ASSEQVVSSYNEQF
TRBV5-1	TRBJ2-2	ASSYGLAGPLANTGELF
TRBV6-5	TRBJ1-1	ASHFDRNTEAF
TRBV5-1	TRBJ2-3	ASSATGADTQY
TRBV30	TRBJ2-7	AWGSGGTYEQY
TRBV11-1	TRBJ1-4	ASSWDSNEKLF
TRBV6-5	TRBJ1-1	ASSYTRQENTEAF
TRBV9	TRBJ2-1	ASSPLGGADNEQF
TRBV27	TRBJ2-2	ASSLQGPKWGTGELF
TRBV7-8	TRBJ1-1	ASSALLGGEAF
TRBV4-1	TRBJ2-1	ASSQGGLAGGNNEQF
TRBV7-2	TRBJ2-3	ASSPGHSTDTQY
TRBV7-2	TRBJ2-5	ASSLRRTSGRETQY
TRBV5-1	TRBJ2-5	ASSFGESSGRETQY
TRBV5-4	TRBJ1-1	ASSLQVSNTEAF
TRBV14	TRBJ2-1	ANRTGRGGNEQF
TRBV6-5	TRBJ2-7	ASTPGAGTTYEQY
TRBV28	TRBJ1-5	ASSSPDGQSRKPQH
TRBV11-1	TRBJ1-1	ASSRQENTEAF
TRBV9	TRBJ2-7	ASSGPGDGEQY